These 27 T cell receptor beta chains came from one sample sequenced in a study of control samples from healthy donors and cancer patients. Repertoires were generated with immunoSEQ multiplex PCR, while TCRdb's copy carries only in-frame clones and drops some. Of about 94,000 clones detected, roughly nine tenths appear once; the ten largest clones hold about 4%. What was sequenced was blood. All receptors come from a woman aged 18-35 years in good health.

The J gene is TRBJ1-2, the V gene TRBV4-2; D is unclear. Trimming took 0 bases from V and 1 from J, leaving 9 bases between them. Per the germline V gene, CDR1 is LGHNA and CDR2 is YNFKEQ. CDR3 size: 15 residues. The CDR3 bases are TGTGCCAGCAGCCAAGAGGCAGGCAGTAACTATGGCTACACCTTC. Its translation: CASSQEAGSNYGYTF.

The V call is TRBV5-1, the J call TRBJ2-1; TRBD2 matches at 9 bases. CDR1 SGHRS and CDR2 YFSETQ come from the germline V gene. This CDR3 is built from 16 residues. V lost 2 bases to trimming and J lost 1 base; unmatched junction nucleotides: 4. CDR3 nucleotide sequence: TGCGCCAGCAGCTTCTCTAGCGGGGCTTCCTACAATGAGCAGTTCTTC. Its translation is CASSFSSGASYNEQFF.

The chain recombines TRBV11-1 with TRBJ2-7; 10 bases align to TRBD1. The CDR3 length is 14 residues. Germline V gives CDR1 SGHAT, CDR2 FQDESV (reference sequence). The J segment lost 4 bases and the V segment lost 6 bases, leaving 6 bases of the junction unmatched. CDR3 region: CASRPRQGAYEQYF. DNA of the CDR3: TGTGCCAGCAGACCCCGACAGGGGGCGTACGAGCAGTACTTC.

The chain has TRBV12-3 or TRBV12-4 and TRBJ1-3; D not certain. This CDR3 is built from 11 residues. Deletions cut 3 bases from V and 7 bases from J, with 4 bases between. As DNA, the CDR3 is TGTGCCAGCAGTTTCCGCAACACCATATATTTT. As protein: CASSFRNTIYF.

This chain joins TRBV7-3 and TRBJ1-1, with D possibly matching TRBD1 (5 bases). CDR1 and CDR2 (germline): SGHTA, FQGTGA. The V end lost 5 bases, the J end lost 3 bases, and 10 bases lay between the germline ends. This CDR3 is built from 13 residues. CDR3 loop: CASSQQGYTEAFF. CDR3 nucleotide sequence: TGTGCCAGCAGCCAGCAGGGCTACACTGAAGCTTTCTTT.

The J gene is TRBJ2-2, the V gene TRBV6-5, with D perhaps being TRBD1 or TRBD2 (5 bases each). CDR3 length: 14 residues. Trimming took off 5 bases at V and 4 bases at J, with 11 bases between the two ends. CDR1 and CDR2 from the germline V gene are MNHEY and SVGAGI. The DNA for the CDR3 is TGTGCCAGCAGTCCTCCGGGACCCACCGGGGAGCTGTTTTTT. Protein sequence: CASSPPGPTGELFF.

The chain employs TRBV4-1 and TRBJ1-2; D ambiguous. CDR3 size: 17 residues. V lost 5 bases and J lost 4, with 23 bases in between. Germline CDR1 reads MGHRA; CDR2 reads YSYEKL. CDR3 sequence reads: CASSNLPTNSGPYGYTF. In DNA form, the CDR3 reads TGCGCCAGCAGCAACTTACCCACGAACAGTGGCCCCTATGGCTACACCTTC.

Here the CDR3 DNA reads TGCGCCAGCAGCTTGGGATGGGGCAGCTCCTACAATGAGCAGTTCTTC. Its translation: CASSLGWGSSYNEQFF. V and J are TRBV5-1 and TRBJ2-1; the D gene is possibly TRBD1 (5 bases). The V end was cut by 0 bases, the J end by 0 bases, with 10 bases between. CDR3 length equals 16 residues. CDR1 is SGHRS, CDR2 YFSETQ, per germline.

This chain uses TRBV15 with TRBJ1-4; 8 nucleotides align to TRBD1. Losses at the gene ends were 4 bases for V and 8 bases for J; bases not matched to a gene: 9. The CDR3 spans 15 residues. The germline V gene has CDR1 LNHNV and CDR2 YYDKDF (reference sequence). CDR3: CATSKEGTGLEKLFF. In DNA form, the CDR3 reads TGTGCCACCAGCAAGGAAGGGACAGGCTTAGAAAAACTGTTTTTT.

In DNA, the CDR3 is TGTGCCAGCAGTTTCACAGGGGGCCGGAGCAATCAGCCCCAGCATTTT. It is translated as CASSFTGGRSNQPQHF. This chain links TRBV2 with TRBJ1-5; 9 bases align to TRBD1. Germline CDR1 is SNHLY and CDR2 is FYNNEI. CDR3 size: 16 residues. Germline trimming cut 5 bases from V and 1 base from J; bases unmatched to any gene: 6. The full variable domain, its missing parts supplied by reference TRBV2 and TRBJ1-5, is EPEVTQTPSHQVTQMGQEVILRCVPISNHLYFYWYRQILGQKVEFLVSFYNNEISEKSEIFDDQFSVERPDGSNFTLKIRSTKLEDSAMYFCASSFTGGRSNQPQHFGDGTRLSIL.

The rearrangement links TRBV10-2 to TRBJ2-1; the match to TRBD2 covers 9 bases. V trimming: 7 bases; J trimming: 5 bases; junction bases outside the gene matches: 6. The germline V gene has CDR1 WSHSY and CDR2 SAAADI. The CDR3 length is 14 residues. CDR3 region: CASNAGGWDNEQFF. DNA for the CDR3: TGCGCCAGCAACGCGGGGGGGTGGGACAATGAGCAGTTCTTC.

This rearrangement joins TRBV2 to TRBJ2-5; 7 bases match TRBD1. This CDR3 region has 16 residues. Germline-derived CDR1 and CDR2 are SNHLY and FYNNEI. The trim removed 1 base at V and 2 bases at J, leaving 7 bases unmatched. The CDR3 spells CASSEDPRDSQETQYF. The CDR3 region has the DNA TGTGCCAGCAGTGAAGATCCGAGGGACAGTCAAGAGACCCAGTACTTC.

This clone was recorded only once. The V gene is TRBV6-6, the J gene TRBJ2-3; D call uncertain. This CDR3 comprises 14 residues. The V end lost 2 bases, the J end lost 4 bases, and 10 bases lay between the germline ends. Germline lookup yields CDR1 MNHNY and CDR2 SVGAGI (reference sequence). The CDR3 sequence is CASSYLRPPDTQYF. The CDR3 bases are TGTGCCAGCAGTTACCTCCGGCCCCCAGATACGCAGTATTTT.

The chain uses TRBV2 and TRBJ1-1; D is ambiguous. Per germline, CDR1 SNHLY and CDR2 FYNNEI. The CDR3 totals 13 residues. V lost 4 bases and J 0 bases, leaving 6 bases between the germline ends. This CDR3 is CASSAHLNTEAFF. Here the CDR3 DNA reads TGTGCCAGCAGTGCGCACTTGAACACTGAAGCTTTCTTT. The whole variable domain, remainder taken from reference TRBV2 and TRBJ1-1, is EPEVTQTPSHQVTQMGQEVILRCVPISNHLYFYWYRQILGQKVEFLVSFYNNEISEKSEIFDDQFSVERPDGSNFTLKIRSTKLEDSAMYFCASSAHLNTEAFFGQGTRLTVV.

The gene calls are TRBV19 and TRBJ1-2, with TRBD1 identical over 10 bases. V lost 8 bases and J lost 3; bases outside the gene matches: 15. The CDR3 loop spans 17 amino acids. CDR1 LNHDA and CDR2 SQIVND come from the germline V gene (reference sequence). The CDR3 protein is CASYNRDRGGVHYGYTF. DNA of the CDR3: TGTGCCAGTTATAACCGGGACAGGGGAGGAGTTCACTATGGCTACACCTTC. The variable domain in full, completed from reference TRBV19 and TRBJ1-2, reads DGGITQSPKYLFRKEGQNVTLSCEQNLNHDAMYWYRQDPGQGLRLIYYSQIVNDFQKGDIAEGYSVSREKKESFPLTVTSAQKNPTAFYLCASYNRDRGGVHYGYTFGSGTRLTVV.

The gene calls are TRBV6-5 and TRBJ2-5, with D perhaps TRBD2 (6 bases). Trimming took off 6 bases at V and 3 bases at J, with 14 bases between the two ends. There are 14 residues in the CDR3. From germline, CDR1 is MNHEY and CDR2 SVGAGI. The CDR3: CASRQTSGKETQYF. DNA for the CDR3: TGTGCCAGCAGGCAGACTAGTGGGAAAGAGACCCAGTACTTC.

V gene TRBV29-1 combines with J gene TRBJ1-1; tentative D call: TRBD1 (5 bases). This CDR3 is 13 amino acids long. Trimming removed 0 bases at V and 5 bases at J, with 10 bases between. The germline V gene has CDR1 SQVTM and CDR2 ANQGSEA. The CDR3, as DNA: TGCAGCGTTGAAGAGGGGCAGAGGACTGAAGCTTTCTTT. Its translation: CSVEEGQRTEAFF.

The DNA for the CDR3 is TGCGCCAGCAGCTTGAGGGACCCAAGGGGTGAAGCTTTCTTT. Encoded protein: CASSLRDPRGEAFF. The rearrangement links TRBV5-1 to TRBJ1-1, with D possibly TRBD1 on 5 matching bases. The CDR3 is 14 amino acids. Between the trimmed V and J ends, which lost 1 base and 7 bases, there was a span of 14 bases. Germline V gene lookup returns CDR1 SGHRS and CDR2 YFSETQ.

The rearrangement joins TRBV7-2 to TRBJ2-2; maybe TRBD2 (6 bases). CDR3 length equals 14 residues. Per germline, CDR1 SGHTA and CDR2 FQGNSA. V lost 11 bases, J lost 4 bases, and 17 bases lay in between. The CDR3 loop reads CASPLGGVTGELFF. CDR3 DNA sequence: TGTGCCTCTCCCCTGGGGGGTGTCACCGGGGAGCTGTTTTTT.

This chain joins TRBV7-8 and TRBJ2-2, with 9 bases matching TRBD2. Germline-derived CDR1 and CDR2 are SGHVS and FQNEAQ. There are 17 residues in the CDR3. J lost 5 bases, V lost 4 bases, and 11 bases had no gene match. The CDR3 region has the DNA TGTGCCAGCAGCTCCCGCGGGCGGGGGGGCCTTACCGGGGAGCTGTTTTTT. Translation: CASSSRGRGGLTGELFF. The full variable domain, completed using reference TRBV7-8 and TRBJ2-2, is GAGVSQSPRYKVAKRGQDVALRCDPISGHVSLFWYQQALGQGPEFLTYFQNEAQLDKSGLPSDRFFAERPEGSVSTLKIQRTQQEDSAVYLCASSSRGRGGLTGELFFGEGSRLTVL.

V is TRBV5-4 and J is TRBJ2-3; 9 bases are a match to TRBD2. V was pared by 5 bases and J by 2 bases, with 3 bases of the junction left unmatched. The CDR3 totals 14 residues. The germline V gene encodes CDR1 SGHNT and CDR2 YYREEE (reference sequence). The CDR3 region is CASRRTSATDTQYF. DNA of the CDR3: TGTGCCAGCAGACGGACTAGCGCCACAGATACGCAGTATTTT.

The rearrangement uses TRBV2 and TRBJ2-5; 7 nucleotides match TRBD1. Germline CDR1 is SNHLY and CDR2 is FYNNEI. The CDR3 covers 15 residues. After removal of 5 bases from V and 4 bases from J, the junction contained 10 bases not matched to a gene. The CDR3, as DNA: TGTGCCAGCAGTCCGACAGGGCCCGTGGGAGAGACCCAGTACTTC. Translating it yields CASSPTGPVGETQYF. Based on the CDR3 plus reference TRBV2 and TRBJ2-5, the full variable domain is EPEVTQTPSHQVTQMGQEVILRCVPISNHLYFYWYRQILGQKVEFLVSFYNNEISEKSEIFDDQFSVERPDGSNFTLKIRSTKLEDSAMYFCASSPTGPVGETQYFGPGTRLLVL.

This chain joins TRBV4-1 and TRBJ1-6, with D possibly being TRBD1 (6 bases). The CDR3 is 15 amino acids. Germline V gene sequence: CDR1 MGHRA, CDR2 YSYEKL. Trimming took off 3 bases at V and 9 bases at J, with 15 bases between the two ends. The CDR3 sequence: CASSHPTGLGSPLHF. CDR3 DNA sequence: TGCGCCAGCAGCCACCCGACAGGATTAGGTTCACCCCTCCACTTT.

The rearrangement joins TRBV10-3 to TRBJ2-3, with TRBD2 identical over 9 bases. Germline V gives CDR1 ENHRY, CDR2 SYGVKD. This CDR3 spans 14 amino acids. V lost 4 bases, J lost 4 bases, and 3 bases stayed unmatched. In DNA, the CDR3 is TGTGCCATCAGTGCCGGGACTAGCTCAGATACGCAGTATTTT. The encoded protein is CAISAGTSSDTQYF.

J is TRBJ1-5 and V is TRBV7-9; D call uncertain. V gave up 1 base and J gave up 1 base, with 8 bases separating them. CDR1 SEHNR and CDR2 FQNEAQ come from the germline V gene (reference sequence). The CDR3 covers 15 residues. CDR3 region: CASSLGPASNQPQHF. CDR3 bases: TGTGCCAGCAGCTTAGGCCCAGCCAGCAATCAGCCCCAGCATTTT.

This clone was found once. The chain uses TRBV5-6 and TRBJ2-2; the D gene is possibly TRBD2 (5 bases). Trimming removed 4 bases from V and 3 bases from J, with 13 bases in between. Germline V lookup: CDR1 SGHDT, CDR2 YYEEEE. The CDR3 contains 15 residues. CDR3 DNA sequence: TGTGCCAGCAGCGGCGGGTGGGCCTACACCGGGGAGCTGTTTTTT. It yields the protein CASSGGWAYTGELFF.

In regard to this clone: The same CDR3 can be traced to other DNA sequences in this sample. The genes are TRBV9 and TRBJ1-4; 7 nucleotides align to TRBD1. The junction had 1 base not matched to a gene; V was cut back by 0 bases and J by 2 bases. There are 15 residues in the CDR3. The germline CDR1 and CDR2 sequences are SGDLS and YYNGEE. The DNA of the CDR3 is TGTGCCAGCAGCGTAGGCAGGGGGACTAATGAAAAACTGTTTTTT. This sequence encodes CASSVGRGTNEKLFF. Full variable domain (remainder filled in from reference TRBV9 and TRBJ1-4): DSGVTQTPKHLITATGQRVTLRCSPRSGDLSVYWYQQSLDQGLQFLIQYYNGEERAKGNILERFSAQQFPDLHSELNLSSLELGDSALYFCASSVGRGTNEKLFFGSGTQLSVL.